This T cell receptor (beta chain) was sequenced in a study of Graves' ophthalmopathy and Graves' hyperthyroidism. Study-wide points: Blood also contained most of the expanded thyroid clonotypes above 0.001 frequency.

The trim removed 5 bases at V and 9 bases at J, leaving 8 bases unmatched. Germline V gene data show CDR1 as SQVTM and CDR2 as ANQGSEA. CDR3 length equals 12 residues. This clonotype was counted many times. Its target is unknown. Using RNA transcripts, the TCR beta CDR3 regions were amplified. The first round was an RT-PCR with HTBI primers, and the second round was a multiplex PCR. Via MiXCR, TCRdb re-called the multiplex PCR reads, giving one row per CDR3 protein. The data show 500,000 to 700,000 distinct CDR3 sequences, approximately 37% seen once. Enrolled hyperthyroidism patients had a new diagnosis, a duration under 2 months, and an age of 18 to 65. Certain patients were not enrolled. These were patients with other autoimmune diseases, uncontrolled infections, pregnancy or lactation.

The TCR was taken from an adult man with Graves' hyperthyroidism. Material: peripheral blood or thyroid tissue (not recorded which). The chain combines TRBV29-1 with TRBJ2-7, with 9 bases that match TRBD1. The CDR3 nucleotides are TGCAGCGTTAATAACAGGGGGCAGGGGCAGTACTTC. It specifies CSVNNRGQGQYF.